The clone carrying this T cell receptor beta chain was observed a few times. This sample was included in a study of blood T cell repertoires in COVID-19. The overall study: COVID-19 samples, acute and convalescent, were from the United States, Italy and Spain.

Self-reported history from a screening survey and questionnaire set each donor's cohort. Recovered status applied to Cohort 3 donors who had two consecutive negative PCRs. It also applied to those with clearance or with symptom resolution. Repertoires were generated with immunoSEQ multiplex PCR, while TCRdb's copy carries only in-frame clones and drops some. The sample lists a few hundred thousand clones; 70% to 90% were seen once. The sequenced sample consisted of PBMCs or T cells enriched from blood (not recorded which). This receptor was obtained from a woman in her late teens or twenties who had recovered from COVID-19.

Here the CDR3 reads CASSLEGGPDQPQHF. The CDR3 DNA reads TGTGCCAGCAGCTTGGAAGGGGGCCCTGATCAGCCCCAGCATTTT. The chain couples TRBV5-4 to TRBJ1-5; 7 bases are shared with TRBD1. The V gene's germline CDR1 is SGHNT and CDR2 YYREEE (reference sequence). This CDR3 spans 15 amino acids. V shed 0 bases and J 5 bases; nucleotides not matched to a gene: 5.